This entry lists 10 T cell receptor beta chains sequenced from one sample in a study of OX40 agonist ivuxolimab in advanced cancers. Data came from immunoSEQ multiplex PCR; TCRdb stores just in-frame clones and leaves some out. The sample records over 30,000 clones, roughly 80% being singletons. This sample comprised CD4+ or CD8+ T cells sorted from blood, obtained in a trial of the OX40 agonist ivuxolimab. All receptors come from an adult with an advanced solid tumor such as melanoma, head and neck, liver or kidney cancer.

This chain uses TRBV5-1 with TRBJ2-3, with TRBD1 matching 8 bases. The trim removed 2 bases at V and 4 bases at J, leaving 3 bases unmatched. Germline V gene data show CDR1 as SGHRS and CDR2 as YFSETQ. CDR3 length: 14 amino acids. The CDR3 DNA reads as TGCGCCAGCAGCTTAGGACAGGGTGCAGATACGCAGTATTTT. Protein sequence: CASSLGQGADTQYF.

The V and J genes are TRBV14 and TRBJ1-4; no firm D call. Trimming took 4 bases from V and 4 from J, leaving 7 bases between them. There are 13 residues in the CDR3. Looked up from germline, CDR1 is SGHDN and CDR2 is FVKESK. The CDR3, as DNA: TGTGCCAGCAGCCGAGGGATTAATGAAAAACTGTTTTTT. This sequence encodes CASSRGINEKLFF.

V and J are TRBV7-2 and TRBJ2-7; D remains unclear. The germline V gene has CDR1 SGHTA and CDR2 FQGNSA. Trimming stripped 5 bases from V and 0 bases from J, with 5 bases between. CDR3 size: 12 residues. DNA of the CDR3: TGTGCCAGCAGCCAGAGCTCCTACGAGCAGTACTTC. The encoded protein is CASSQSSYEQYF.

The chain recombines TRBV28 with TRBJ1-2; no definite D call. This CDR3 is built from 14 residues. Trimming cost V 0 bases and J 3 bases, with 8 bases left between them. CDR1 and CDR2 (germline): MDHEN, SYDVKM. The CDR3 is CASSLWGRDYGYTF. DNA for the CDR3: TGTGCCAGCAGTTTATGGGGCCGAGACTATGGCTACACCTTC.

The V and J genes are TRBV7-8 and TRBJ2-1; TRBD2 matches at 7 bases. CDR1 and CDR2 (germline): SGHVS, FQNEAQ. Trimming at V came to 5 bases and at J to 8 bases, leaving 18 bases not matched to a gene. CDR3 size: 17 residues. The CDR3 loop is CASSPRTRISSRDEQFF. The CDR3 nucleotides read TGTGCCAGCAGCCCCCGGACTAGGATCAGTAGTAGAGATGAGCAGTTCTTC.

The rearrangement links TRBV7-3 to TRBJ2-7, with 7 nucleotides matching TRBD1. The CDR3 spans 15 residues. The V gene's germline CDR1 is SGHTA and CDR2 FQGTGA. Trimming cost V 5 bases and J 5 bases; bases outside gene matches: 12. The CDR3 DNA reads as TGTGCCAGCAGCCCTCAGGCACAGGGGACCGACGAGCAGTACTTC. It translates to CASSPQAQGTDEQYF.

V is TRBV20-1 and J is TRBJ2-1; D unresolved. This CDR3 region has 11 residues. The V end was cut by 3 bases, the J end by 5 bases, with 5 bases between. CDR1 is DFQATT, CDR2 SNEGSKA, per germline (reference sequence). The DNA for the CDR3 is TGCAGTGCTAGGTCCGACAATGAGCAGTTCTTC. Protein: CSARSDNEQFF.

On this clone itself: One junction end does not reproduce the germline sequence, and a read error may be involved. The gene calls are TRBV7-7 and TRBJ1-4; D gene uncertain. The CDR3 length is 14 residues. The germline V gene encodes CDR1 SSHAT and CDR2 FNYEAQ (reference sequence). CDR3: CASSLAGTNEKLFF. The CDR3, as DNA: TGTGCTAGCAGCTTAGCTGGGACTAATGAAAAACTGTTTTTT.

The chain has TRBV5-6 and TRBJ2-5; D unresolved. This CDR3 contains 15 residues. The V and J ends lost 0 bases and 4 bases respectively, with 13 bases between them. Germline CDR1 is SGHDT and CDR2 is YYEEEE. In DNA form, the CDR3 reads TGTGCCAGCAGCTTGGTCGGTGTCGGCCCAGAGACCCAGTACTTC. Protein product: CASSLVGVGPETQYF.

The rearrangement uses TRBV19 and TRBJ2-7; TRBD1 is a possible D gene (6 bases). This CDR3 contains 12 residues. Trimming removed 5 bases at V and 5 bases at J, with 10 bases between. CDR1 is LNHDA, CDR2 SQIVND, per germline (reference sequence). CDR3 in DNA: TGTGCCAGTAGTCCCAGGGGCAACGAGCAGTACTTC. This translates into CASSPRGNEQYF.